This T cell receptor beta chain appears in the sequencing data of a study of identical twins. This clonotype was counted only a few times. The antigen remains unidentified. Notes on the study in general: Out-of-frame alpha sequences that twins shared showed excess low generation probability. While abundant cord blood beta clonotypes carried fewer insertions, memory repertoires showed no such pattern.

One entry per CDR3 protein, called by TCRdb with MiXCR from the 5' RACE reads. The sample lists about 890,000 distinct CDR3 sequences; roughly an eighth were seen once. Germline V gene sequence: CDR1 PRHDT, CDR2 FYEKMQ (reference sequence). The CDR3 is 15 amino acids. With 0 bases removed from V and 6 bases from J, the gap between germline ends came to 15 bases. These sequences were also reported in another study, on yellow fever vaccine responses in identical twins. As that study records: Reportedly, the T cell response mounted by twins to vaccine seemed partly convergent, partly personalized.

The receptor was isolated from a woman between 18 and 29 years old in good health. This chain links TRBV13 with TRBJ2-7; D may be TRBD2 (6 bases). Sequenced input: PBMCs. CDR3 region: CASSLGDPQTSEQYV. CDR3 sequence (DNA): TGTGCCAGCAGCTTAGGGGACCCCCAGACTAGCGAGCAGTACGTC.